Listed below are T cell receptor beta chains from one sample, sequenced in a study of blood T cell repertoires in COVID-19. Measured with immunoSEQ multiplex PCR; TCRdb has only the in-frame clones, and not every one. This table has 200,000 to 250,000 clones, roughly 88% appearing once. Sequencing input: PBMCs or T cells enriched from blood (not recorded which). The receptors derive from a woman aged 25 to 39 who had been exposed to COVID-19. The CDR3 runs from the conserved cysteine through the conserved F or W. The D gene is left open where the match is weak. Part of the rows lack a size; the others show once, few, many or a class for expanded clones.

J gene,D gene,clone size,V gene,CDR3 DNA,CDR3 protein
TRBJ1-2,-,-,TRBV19,TGTGCCAGTAGTACTTCAGGGGAGGGCTATGGCTACACCTTC,CASSTSGEGYGYTF
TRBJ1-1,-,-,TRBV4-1,TGCGCCAGCAGCCAAGATGAGGGCCCCGAAGCTTTCTTT,CASSQDEGPEAFF
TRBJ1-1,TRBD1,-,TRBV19,TGTGCCAGTAGAAGGGGGAATCCAGACAGGGGCCCTGAAGCTTTCTTT,CASRRGNPDRGPEAFF
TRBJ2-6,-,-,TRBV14,TGTGCCAGCAGCCAAATATCTGGACTCGCTGGGGCCAACGTCCTGACTTTC,CASSQISGLAGANVLTF
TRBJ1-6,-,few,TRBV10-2,TGCGCCAGCAGTGAGCCGCGGTTCAGCTCCTATAATTCACCCCTCCACTTT,CASSEPRFSSYNSPLHF
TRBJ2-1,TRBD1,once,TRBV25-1,TGTGCCAGCAGTGAATACGGACAGGGAATGGTGCAGTTCTTC,CASSEYGQGMVQFF
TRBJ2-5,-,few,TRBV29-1,TGCAGCGTTGGGGCACCCGATCGGACCCAGTACTTC,CSVGAPDRTQYF
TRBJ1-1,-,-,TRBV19,TGTGCCAGTATGCGAGGGGGTGGGCGCCAAAACACTGAAGCTTTCTTT,CASMRGGGRQNTEAFF
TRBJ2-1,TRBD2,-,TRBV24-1,TGTGCCACCAGTGATGGAAGCGGGAGCTCCTACAATGAGCAGTTCTTC,CATSDGSGSSYNEQFF
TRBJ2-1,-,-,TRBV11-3,TGTGCCAGCAGCTTAGGCGGGATCTGGAATGAGCAGTTCTTC,CASSLGGIWNEQFF
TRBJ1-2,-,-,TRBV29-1,TGCAGCGTTGAAGGCCCGGGAGGTGGCTACACCTTC,CSVEGPGGGYTF
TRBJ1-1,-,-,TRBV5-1,TGCGCCAGCAGCTTGGGCGATCAGAACACTGAAGCTTTCTTT,CASSLGDQNTEAFF
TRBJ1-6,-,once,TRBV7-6,TGTGCCAGCAGCTTGGACGGGGGTTTTGATAATTCACCCCTCCACTTT,CASSLDGGFDNSPLHF
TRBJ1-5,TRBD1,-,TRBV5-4,TGTGCCAGCAGCTTGGGACAGGGTCAGCCCCAGCATTTT,CASSLGQGQPQHF
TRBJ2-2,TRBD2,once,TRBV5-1,TGCGCCAGCAGCTTGGAGGGCCAGCGGGAGCTTATCACCGGGGAGCTGTTTTTT,CASSLEGQRELITGELFF
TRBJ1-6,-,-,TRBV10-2,TGCGCCAGCAGGCCCCTGGGGGGGAGGTATAATTCACCCCTCCACTTT,CASRPLGGRYNSPLHF
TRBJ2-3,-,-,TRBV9,TGTGCCAGCAGCGTAGGGGGCTTAACAGATACGCAGTATTTT,CASSVGGLTDTQYF
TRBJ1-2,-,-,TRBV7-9,TGTGCCAGCAGCTTAGCGCAGGGGTCCTCCGGCTACACCTTC,CASSLAQGSSGYTF
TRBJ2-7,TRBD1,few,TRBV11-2,TGTGCCAGCAGCTCTGGGACAGGAGACGAATACGAGCAGTACTTC,CASSSGTGDEYEQYF
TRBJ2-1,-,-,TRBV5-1,TGCGCCAGCAGCTTCCAACAGGGTACTAACAATGAGCAGTTCTTC,CASSFQQGTNNEQFF
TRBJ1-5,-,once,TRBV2,TGTGCCAGCAGTCCCAACAGGTCGGGGGGGCCCCAGCATTTT,CASSPNRSGGPQHF
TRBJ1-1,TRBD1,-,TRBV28,TGTGCCAGCTGGGGGGCAGGGGGAATGAACACTGAAGCTTTCTTT,CASWGAGGMNTEAFF
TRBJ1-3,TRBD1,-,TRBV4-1,TGCGCCAGCAGCACACGGACAGGTGGAAACACCATATATTTT,CASSTRTGGNTIYF
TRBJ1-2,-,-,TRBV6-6,TGTGCCAGCAGTTACCCCACCCTCGGTAGCCGTTATAGCTACACCTTC,CASSYPTLGSRYSYTF